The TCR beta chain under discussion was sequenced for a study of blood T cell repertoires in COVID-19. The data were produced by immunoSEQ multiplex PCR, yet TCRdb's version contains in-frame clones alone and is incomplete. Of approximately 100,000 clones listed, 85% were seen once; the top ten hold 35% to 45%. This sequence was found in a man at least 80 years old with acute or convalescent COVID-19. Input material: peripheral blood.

The CDR3 sequence is CASSLGGADQETQYF. In DNA form, the CDR3 reads TGCGCCAGCAGCTTGGGAGGAGCGGACCAAGAGACCCAGTACTTC. The chain uses TRBV5-1 and TRBJ2-5, with a weak D call TRBD2 (5 bases). The CDR3 runs 15 residues. Trimming cost V 0 bases and J 0 bases, with 9 bases left between them. CDR1 and CDR2 (germline): SGHRS, YFSETQ.